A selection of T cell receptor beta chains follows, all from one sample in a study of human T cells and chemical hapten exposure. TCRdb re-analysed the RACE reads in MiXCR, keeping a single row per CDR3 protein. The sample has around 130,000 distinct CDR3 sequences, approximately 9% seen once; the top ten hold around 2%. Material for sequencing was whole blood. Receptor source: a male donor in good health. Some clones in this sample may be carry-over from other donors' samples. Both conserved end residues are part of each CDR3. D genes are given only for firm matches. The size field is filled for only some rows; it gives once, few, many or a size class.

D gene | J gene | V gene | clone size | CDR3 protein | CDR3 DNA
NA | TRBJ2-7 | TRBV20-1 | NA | CSARDGDTYEQYF | TGCAGTGCTAGAGATGGGGACACCTACGAGCAGTACTTC
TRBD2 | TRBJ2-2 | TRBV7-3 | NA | CASSLSSGEYPGELFF | TGTGCCAGCAGCTTAAGCAGCGGGGAGTACCCCGGGGAGCTGTTTTTT
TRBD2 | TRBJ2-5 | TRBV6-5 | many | CASSYSISGVRETQYF | TGTGCCAGCAGTTACTCGATTAGCGGGGTTAGAGAGACCCAGTACTTC
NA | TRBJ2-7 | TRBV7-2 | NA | CASSLGVGPYEQYF | TGTGCCAGCAGCTTAGGAGTGGGGCCCTACGAGCAGTACTTC
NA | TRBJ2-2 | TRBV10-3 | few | CAISSGLASNTGELFF | TGTGCCATCAGCTCAGGGTTAGCCTCGAACACCGGGGAGCTGTTTTTT
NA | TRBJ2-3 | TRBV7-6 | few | CASSLRGTFTDTQYF | TGTGCCAGCAGCTTAAGGGGGACTTTCACAGATACGCAGTATTTT
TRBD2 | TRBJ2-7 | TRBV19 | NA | CASSITSVSSYEQYF | TGTGCCAGTAGTATAACTAGCGTCTCCTCCTACGAGCAGTACTTC
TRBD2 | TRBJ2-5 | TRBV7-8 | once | CASSLSELAGLQETQYF | TGTGCCAGCAGCTTATCGGAACTAGCGGGGCTCCAAGAGACCCAGTACTTC
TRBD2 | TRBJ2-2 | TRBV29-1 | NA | CSVGKAGGPSGELFF | TGCAGCGTTGGGAAAGCGGGAGGCCCATCTGGGGAGCTGTTTTTT
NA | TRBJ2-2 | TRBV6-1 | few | CASSVSGPANTGELFF | TGTGCCAGCAGTGTGTCCGGGCCCGCGAACACCGGGGAGCTGTTTTTT
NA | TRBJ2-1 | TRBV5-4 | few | CASTSWGVREQFF | TGTGCCAGCACCTCTTGGGGGGTGCGTGAGCAGTTCTTC
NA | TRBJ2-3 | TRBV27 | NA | CASSPLDRDTQYF | TGTGCCAGCAGTCCCCTAGACCGAGATACGCAGTATTTT
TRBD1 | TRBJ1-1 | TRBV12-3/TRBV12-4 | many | CASSQGAYTEAFF | TGTGCCAGCAGTCAGGGGGCCTACACTGAAGCTTTCTTT
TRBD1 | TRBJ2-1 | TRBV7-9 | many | CASSLARGQGRGISYNEQFF | TGTGCCAGCAGCTTAGCGAGGGGACAGGGTAGGGGGATATCCTACAATGAGCAGTTCTTC
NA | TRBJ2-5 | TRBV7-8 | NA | CASSPPSGLRKETQYF | TGTGCCAGCAGCCCCCCCTCGGGGCTAAGAAAGGAGACCCAGTACTTC
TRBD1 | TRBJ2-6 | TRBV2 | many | CASRGDRSSGANVLTF | TGTGCCAGCAGGGGGGACAGAAGCTCTGGGGCCAACGTCCTGACTTTC
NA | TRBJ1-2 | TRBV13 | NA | CASSGNNYGYTF | TGTGCCAGCAGCGGCAATAACTATGGCTACACCTTC
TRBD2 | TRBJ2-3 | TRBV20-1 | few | CSARGQRETRTDTQYF | TGCAGTGCTAGAGGACAGCGGGAGACCCGCACAGATACGCAGTATTTT
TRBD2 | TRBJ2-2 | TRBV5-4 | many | CASSRGRVDTGELFF | TGTGCCAGCAGCCGGGGGAGGGTGGACACCGGGGAGCTGTTTTTT
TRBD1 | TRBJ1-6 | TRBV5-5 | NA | CASTTGEGYSPLHF | TGTGCCAGCACGACAGGGGAAGGTTATTCACCCCTCCACTTT
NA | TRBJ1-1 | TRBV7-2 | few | CASSPDSNTEAFF | TGTGCCAGCAGCCCCGATTCGAACACTGAAGCTTTCTTT
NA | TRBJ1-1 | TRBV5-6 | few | CASSLARAGAFF | TGTGCCAGCAGCTTGGCCAGGGCCGGCGCTTTCTTT
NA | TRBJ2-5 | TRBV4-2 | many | CASSQGPQAGETQYF | TGTGCCAGCAGCCAAGGTCCACAAGCGGGAGAGACCCAGTACTTC
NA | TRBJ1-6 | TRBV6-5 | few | CASSRPRRQLNSPLHF | TGTGCCAGCAGTAGGCCCCGCCGGCAGCTCAATTCACCCCTCCACTTT
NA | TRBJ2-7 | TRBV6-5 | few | CASSYLTSYEQYF | TGTGCCAGCAGTTACCTGACCTCCTACGAGCAGTACTTC
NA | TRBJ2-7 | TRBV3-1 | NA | CASSQIHEQYF | TGTGCCAGCAGCCAAATCCACGAGCAGTACTTC
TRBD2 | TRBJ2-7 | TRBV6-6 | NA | CASSSPTSGGYEQYF | TGTGCCAGCAGTTCCCCTACTAGCGGGGGCTACGAGCAGTACTTC
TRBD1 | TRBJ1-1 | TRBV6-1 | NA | CASSGTGARTEAFF | TGTGCCAGCAGTGGGACAGGGGCAAGGACTGAAGCTTTCTTT
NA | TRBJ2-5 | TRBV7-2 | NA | CASSSQRGQGGGQTQYF | TGTGCCAGCAGCTCCCAACGAGGACAGGGAGGGGGGCAGACCCAGTACTTC
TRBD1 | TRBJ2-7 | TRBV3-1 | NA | CASSQEGTGLTYEQYF | TGTGCCAGCAGCCAAGAGGGGACAGGGCTGACCTACGAGCAGTACTTC
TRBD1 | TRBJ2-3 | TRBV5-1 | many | CASSRDRDTQYF | TGCGCCAGCAGCCGGGACAGGGATACGCAGTATTTT
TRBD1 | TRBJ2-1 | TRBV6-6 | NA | CASRGQGAASGRRSYNEQFF | TGTGCCAGCAGGGGACAGGGGGCAGCTAGCGGTAGGCGCTCCTACAATGAGCAGTTCTTC
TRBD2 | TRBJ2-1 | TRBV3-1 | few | CASSQGPGLAEYNEQFF | TGTGCCAGCAGCCAAGGCCCCGGACTAGCGGAGTACAATGAGCAGTTCTTC
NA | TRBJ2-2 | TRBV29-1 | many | CSVDGSGGELFF | TGCAGCGTTGACGGTTCTGGCGGGGAGCTGTTTTTT